This is a list of T cell receptor beta chains from one sample in a study of cytomegalovirus exposure and HLA in healthy donors. The repertoire was sequenced with immunoSEQ multiplex PCR; TCRdb's copy has only in-frame clones and lacks some. The sample lists 90,000 to 110,000 clones; 73% were seen once. Sequencing was done on a sample of PBMCs. Every receptor here comes from a man aged 35-49 years in good health and CMV-seronegative. CDR3s include the opening cysteine and the closing phenylalanine or tryptophan. D genes are given only for firm matches. Expanded clones are given a class, and other clones once, few, many or no size at all.

TRBD1	TRBV4-1	NA	TRBJ1-5	TGCGCCAGCAGCCAATCAGACAGGGGGTTCGATCAGCCCCAGCATTTT	CASSQSDRGFDQPQHF
TRBD2	TRBV4-3	few	TRBJ2-5	TGCGCCAGCAGCCAAGGGACTAGCGGGCCGGAGACCCAGTACTTC	CASSQGTSGPETQYF
NA	TRBV19	NA	TRBJ2-7	TGTGCCAGTAGTCCAGGGTACGAGCAGTACTTC	CASSPGYEQYF
TRBD1	TRBV5-8	NA	TRBJ1-1	TGTGCCAGCAGCTCTGACAGGGCAACCCAGAACACTGAAGCTTTCTTT	CASSSDRATQNTEAFF
TRBD1	TRBV27	NA	TRBJ2-7	TGTGCCAGCAGTTTGACAGGGTATTCAGGCGAGCAGTACTTC	CASSLTGYSGEQYF
TRBD1	TRBV5-5	NA	TRBJ2-3	TGTGCCAGCAGCTCTGGGACAGACTTCAGCACAGATACGCAGTATTTT	CASSSGTDFSTDTQYF
NA	TRBV10-3	NA	TRBJ2-3	TGTGCCATCAGTGAGGGTGCCCCGGGGGATACGCAGTATTTT	CAISEGAPGDTQYF
NA	TRBV27	NA	TRBJ2-7	TGTGCCAGCAGTTTAGTGGGGGCGATCCACGAGCAGTACTTC	CASSLVGAIHEQYF
TRBD1	TRBV2	NA	TRBJ2-1	TGTGCCAGCAAAAGGTTTGACAGGGGGAACAATGAGCAGTTCTTC	CASKRFDRGNNEQFF
NA	TRBV7-2	NA	TRBJ1-1	TGTGCCAGCAGCTTAGCGACAGCATTGAACACTGAAGCTTTCTTT	CASSLATALNTEAFF
TRBD2	TRBV19	few	TRBJ2-7	TGTGCCAGTAGTCCACTCTGGACTAGCGGACCCTACGAGCAGTACTTC	CASSPLWTSGPYEQYF
NA	TRBV11-2	NA	TRBJ2-7	TGTGCCAGCAGCTTAGGCCCGACAGCCTACGAGCAGTACTTC	CASSLGPTAYEQYF
TRBD1	TRBV5-1	NA	TRBJ1-4	TGCGCCAGCAGCTTTGGGGACAGGGATGTGGAAAAACTGTTTTTT	CASSFGDRDVEKLFF
TRBD1	TRBV19	NA	TRBJ2-1	TGTGCCAGTAGTTTCGCGACAGGGGGCTACAATGAGCAGTTCTTC	CASSFATGGYNEQFF
TRBD2	TRBV27	NA	TRBJ2-1	TGTGCCAGCAGTTTTAGCGGGGCCTACAATGAGCAGTTCTTC	CASSFSGAYNEQFF
TRBD1	TRBV29-1	NA	TRBJ1-2	TGCAGCGTGAGGGGACAGGAGGACTATGGCTACCCCTTC	CSVRGQEDYGYPF
NA	TRBV30	NA	TRBJ1-2	TGTGCCTGGAGTGTACGGTCAGGGGCTAACACCTTC	CAWSVRSGANTF
TRBD1	TRBV11-2	NA	TRBJ2-7	TGTGCCAGCAGCTTAGCACCCGGGACAGGGGGCGGGCAGTACTTC	CASSLAPGTGGGQYF
NA	TRBV14	NA	TRBJ1-2	TGTGCCAGCAGCCAAGATCACAGGGTGAATGGCTACACCTTC	CASSQDHRVNGYTF
NA	TRBV9	NA	TRBJ2-1	TGTGCCAGCAGCGCCCGTGCGGACTACAATGAGCAGTTCTTC	CASSARADYNEQFF
NA	TRBV7-8	NA	TRBJ2-1	TGTGCCAGCAGCCCGGAGGCCCGTGTCGCTGAGCAGTTCTTC	CASSPEARVAEQFF
NA	TRBV6-4	NA	TRBJ1-5	TGTGCCAGCAGTGACGGGGGGGTGGTGGAAAGCAATCAGCCCCAGCATTTT	CASSDGGVVESNQPQHF
TRBD1	TRBV4-1	NA	TRBJ1-1	TGCGCCAGCAGCCAAGACGCCGGGGACAGTCTGAACACTGAAGCTTTCTTT	CASSQDAGDSLNTEAFF
NA	TRBV6-1	NA	TRBJ1-3	TGTGCCAGCACCCACGGCAGGAAGGGAAACACCATATATTTT	CASTHGRKGNTIYF
TRBD2	TRBV28	NA	TRBJ2-1	TGTGCCAGCAGTTTCGGGGGGGCCATCAATGAGCAGTTCTTC	CASSFGGAINEQFF
NA	TRBV19	NA	TRBJ2-2	TGTGCCAGTAAGACAGGCTTCAAGGCCGGGGAGCTGTTTTTT	CASKTGFKAGELFF
NA	TRBV5-4	once	TRBJ1-3	TGTGCCAGCAGCTTGGACCCGGGGAGAAACACCATATATTTT	CASSLDPGRNTIYF
TRBD1	TRBV5-1	NA	TRBJ1-3	TGCGCCAGCAGCGGTGGGGACAGGACATCCTCTGGAAACACCATATATTTT	CASSGGDRTSSGNTIYF
TRBD1	TRBV6-1	NA	TRBJ1-5	TGTGCCAGCAGTGAACCGGGACAGCCTGGCAGCAATCAGCCCCAGCATTTT	CASSEPGQPGSNQPQHF
TRBD2	TRBV9	NA	TRBJ2-1	TGTGCCAGCAGGGGAGGACGCAGGCGGGGGGAGTACAATGAGCAGTTCTTC	CASRGGRRRGEYNEQFF
NA	TRBV5-5	NA	TRBJ1-5	TGTGCCAGCCGCCGGGTGGGGGGGCATAGCAATCAGCCCCAGCATTTT	CASRRVGGHSNQPQHF
TRBD2	TRBV9	NA	TRBJ2-2	TGTGCCAGCAGCGTAGCCTTAACTCCGGGACTAGCGGGGACCGGGGAGCTGTTTTTT	CASSVALTPGLAGTGELFF
TRBD1	TRBV9	once	TRBJ1-1	TGTGCCAGCAGCGAAACAGGGGGCACTGAAGCTTTCTTT	CASSETGGTEAFF
TRBD1	TRBV2	NA	TRBJ1-4	TGTGCCAGCAGTCCGGGACAGAGGATGAGTGAAAAACTGTTTTTT	CASSPGQRMSEKLFF
NA	TRBV27	NA	TRBJ1-6	TGTGCCAGCAGTTTAGGGGCAGACGATAATTCACCCCTCCACTTT	CASSLGADDNSPLHF
NA	TRBV4-3	NA	TRBJ2-3	TGCGCCAGCAGCCAAGGGGTTGGAGGCACAGATACGCAGTATTTT	CASSQGVGGTDTQYF
TRBD1	TRBV5-4	NA	TRBJ1-2	TGTGCCAGCAGCATAAGACAGGGGGGGAACTATGGCTACACCTTC	CASSIRQGGNYGYTF
TRBD2	TRBV18	once	TRBJ2-5	TGTGCCAGCTCACGAGGACTAGCGGGCGGAATGTTCCAAGAGACCCAGTACTTC	CASSRGLAGGMFQETQYF
NA	TRBV7-2	NA	TRBJ2-7	TGTGCCAGCAGCTTAGCGCAGAACTACGAGCAGTACTTC	CASSLAQNYEQYF
NA	TRBV7-8	NA	TRBJ1-6	TGTGCCAGCAGCTCCCGACTCACCCCCAGTTCACCCCTCCACTTT	CASSSRLTPSSPLHF
NA	TRBV19	NA	TRBJ1-6	TGTGCCAGTAGTAGTAATTCGGACAGAATTAATTCACCCCTCCACTTT	CASSSNSDRINSPLHF
NA	TRBV4-1	NA	TRBJ1-1	TGCGCCAGCAGAGGTGAAAGGGCAGCGGGCACTGAAGCTTTCTTT	CASRGERAAGTEAFF
TRBD2	TRBV9	NA	TRBJ2-1	TGTGCCAGCAGTGCTAGCGGGACATTAAGGGGTGAGCAGTTCTTC	CASSASGTLRGEQFF
TRBD1	TRBV18	NA	TRBJ1-2	TGTGCCAGCTCCCCGGGACAGGGTCGCTATGGCTACACCTTC	CASSPGQGRYGYTF
TRBD1	TRBV10-2	NA	TRBJ2-3	TGCGCCAGCACTCAACGGGACAGGGGGGCAGATACGCAGTATTTT	CASTQRDRGADTQYF
NA	TRBV9	few	TRBJ2-7	TGTGCCAGCAGCGTAGACCCACAGCCCTACGAGCAGTACTTC	CASSVDPQPYEQYF
TRBD2	TRBV4-2	NA	TRBJ2-5	TGTGCCAGCTCTGGGTCGTCTAGCGGGGGTGGGGAGACCCAGTACTTC	CASSGSSSGGGETQYF
NA	TRBV5-5	NA	TRBJ2-7	TGTGCCAGCAGCTCATCGGCGGGTTACGAGCAGTACTTC	CASSSSAGYEQYF
NA	TRBV7-2	NA	TRBJ1-1	TGTGCCAGCAGCCCAGGGCGGGGCCCGACTGAAGCTTTCTTT	CASSPGRGPTEAFF
NA	TRBV15	NA	TRBJ2-7	TGTGCCACCAGCAGAGCCGGACACTACGAGCAGTACTTC	CATSRAGHYEQYF
NA	TRBV7-9	NA	TRBJ2-3	TGTGCCAGCAGCTTAGCGAGGGGGGGCGGTAATCATACGCAGTATTTT	CASSLARGGGNHTQYF
NA	TRBV6-1	once	TRBJ2-7	TGTGCCAGCAGTGAAGGAAGGGGTCAGAGGTTTACCTCCTCCTACGAGCAGTACTTC	CASSEGRGQRFTSSYEQYF
NA	TRBV19	NA	TRBJ1-4	TGTGCCAGTAGTATCGATGGACTTAATGAAAAACTGTTTTTT	CASSIDGLNEKLFF
TRBD1	TRBV9	NA	TRBJ2-7	TGTGCCAGCAGCGTAGGACAGGGGCCCTCCTACGAGCAGTACTTC	CASSVGQGPSYEQYF
TRBD2	TRBV4-2	NA	TRBJ2-4	TGTGCCAGCAGCCAAGGTCCTAGCGGGGGGTCCTTAGCCAAAAACATTCAGTACTTC	CASSQGPSGGSLAKNIQYF
TRBD1	TRBV7-8	NA	TRBJ2-6	TGTGCCAGCAGCTTTACAGGGGGTGCCGGGGCCAACGTCCTGACTTTC	CASSFTGGAGANVLTF
NA	TRBV7-2	NA	TRBJ2-2	TGTGCCAGCAGCTCGGGACGTCGACAGGCCGGGGAGCTGTTTTTT	CASSSGRRQAGELFF
TRBD1	TRBV6-1	NA	TRBJ1-1	TGTGCCAGCAGAAAATCCGGGACAGGGGTCACTGAAGCTTTCTTT	CASRKSGTGVTEAFF
NA	TRBV2	NA	TRBJ2-7	TGTGCCATACGGACTCGCTCCTACGAGCAGTACTTC	CAIRTRSYEQYF
NA	TRBV6-4	NA	TRBJ1-1	TGTGCCAGCAGTGAAGGTACGGGGGTGGCTGAAGCTTTCTTT	CASSEGTGVAEAFF